This T cell receptor beta chain was found in a study of T cell responses to AZD1222 COVID-19 vaccine. Some clones are missing from TCRdb's copy, which holds only in-frame ones; the method was immunoSEQ multiplex PCR. The data show 150,000 to 180,000 clones, more than 85% seen once. Trimming removed 9 bases from V and 0 bases from J; junction bases left unmatched: 9. The CDR3 spans 15 residues. Germline assignment: CDR1 LNHDA and CDR2 SQIVND (reference sequence). This chain links TRBV19 with TRBJ1-1; 8 nucleotides agree with TRBD1. Here the sequenced sample was peripheral blood, taken 28 days after the second AZD1222 dose. This TCR came from an adult who received the AZD1222 COVID-19 vaccine. The DNA of the CDR3 is TGTGCCAGCTACAGGGGGGGGTCCTTGAACACTGAAGCTTTCTTT. Translating it yields CASYRGGSLNTEAFF.